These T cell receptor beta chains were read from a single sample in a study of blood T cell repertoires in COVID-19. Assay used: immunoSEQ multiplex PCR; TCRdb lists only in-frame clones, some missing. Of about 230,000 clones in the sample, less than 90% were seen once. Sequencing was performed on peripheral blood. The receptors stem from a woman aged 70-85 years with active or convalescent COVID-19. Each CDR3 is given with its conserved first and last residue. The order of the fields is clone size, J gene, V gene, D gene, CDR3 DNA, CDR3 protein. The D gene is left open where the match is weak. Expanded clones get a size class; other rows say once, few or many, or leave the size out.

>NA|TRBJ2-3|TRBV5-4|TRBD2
TGTGCCAGCAGCCGTAGCGGGAGGGGAACAGATACGCAGTATTTT
CASSRSGRGTDTQYF
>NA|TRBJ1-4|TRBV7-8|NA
TGTGCCAGCAGCCGCAACCAGGTTTCCGATGAAAAACTGTTTTTT
CASSRNQVSDEKLFF
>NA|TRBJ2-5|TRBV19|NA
TGTGCCAGTAGGACGACCGGGGCCCGGGGGGAGACCCAGTACTTC
CASRTTGARGETQYF
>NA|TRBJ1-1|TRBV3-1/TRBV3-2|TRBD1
TGTGCCAGCAGCTTAGGACAGGGAGGTACTGAAGCTTTCTTT
CASSLGQGGTEAFF
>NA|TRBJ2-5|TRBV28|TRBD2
TGTGCCAGCAGTTTACCGGGACTAGCTCAGACCCAGTACTTC
CASSLPGLAQTQYF
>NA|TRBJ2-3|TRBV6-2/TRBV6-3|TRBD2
TGTGCCAGCAGTTCTAGCGGCGCGGGTACGCAGTATTTT
CASSSSGAGTQYF
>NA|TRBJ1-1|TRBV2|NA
TGTGCCAGCAGTGAAAAGGGCTACCGGGAGGGCAGTGAAGCTTTCTTT
CASSEKGYREGSEAFF
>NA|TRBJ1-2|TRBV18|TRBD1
TGTGCCAGCACCCGGGACAGGGACTATGGCTACACCTTC
CASTRDRDYGYTF
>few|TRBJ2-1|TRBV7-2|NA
TGTGCCAGCAGCTCCCCAGGGGACACCCGGTTCTTC
CASSSPGDTRFF
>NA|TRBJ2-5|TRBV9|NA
TGTGCCAGCAGCGAATCAGAAGAGACCCAGTACTTC
CASSESEETQYF
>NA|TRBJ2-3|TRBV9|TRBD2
TGTGCCAGCAGCGTAGAGGGACTAGCGGGGACCACAGATACGCAGTATTTT
CASSVEGLAGTTDTQYF
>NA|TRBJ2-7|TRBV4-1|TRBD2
TGCGCCAGCAGCCAACTTCCGGGGGGTCCCTACGAGCAGTACTTC
CASSQLPGGPYEQYF
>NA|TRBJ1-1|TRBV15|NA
TGTGCCACCAGCAGAGCAATCAACACTGAAGCTTTCTTT
CATSRAINTEAFF
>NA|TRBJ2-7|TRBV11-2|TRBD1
TGTGCCAGCAGCTTAGCAGGGGGAACCTACGAGCAGTACTTC
CASSLAGGTYEQYF
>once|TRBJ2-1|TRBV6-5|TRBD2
TGTGCCAGTGCCTCCGGGACTAGCGGAAATGAGCAGTTCTTC
CASASGTSGNEQFF
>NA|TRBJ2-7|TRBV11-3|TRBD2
TGTGCCAGCAGCTTCGGAAGCGGGAGTTTCTACGAGCAGTACTTC
CASSFGSGSFYEQYF
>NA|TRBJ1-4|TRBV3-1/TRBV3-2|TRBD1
TGTGCCAGCAGCCCGGACAGGGATGAAAAACTGTTTTTT
CASSPDRDEKLFF
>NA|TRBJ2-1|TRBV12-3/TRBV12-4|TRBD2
TGTGCCAGCATCCGGGGGGTCACGAATGAGCAGTTCTTC
CASIRGVTNEQFF
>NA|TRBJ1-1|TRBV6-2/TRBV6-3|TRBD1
TGTGCCAGCAGTTACGGAGGGGGCCCGAGAATCACTGAAGCTTTCTTT
CASSYGGGPRITEAFF
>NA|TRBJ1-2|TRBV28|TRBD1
TGTGCCAGCGGTTGGACAGGGTTCCTCTATGGCTACACCTTC
CASGWTGFLYGYTF
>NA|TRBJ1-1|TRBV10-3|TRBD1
TGTGCCATCAGCCGCGCACAACAGGGGAATGCTGAAGCTTTCTTT
CAISRAQQGNAEAFF
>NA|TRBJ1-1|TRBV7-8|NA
TGTGCCAGCAGCTTCGCGGACACTGAAGCTTTCTTT
CASSFADTEAFF
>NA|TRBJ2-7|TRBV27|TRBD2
TGTGCCAGCAGACCCGGACTAGCGGGCCGATACGAGCAGTACTTC
CASRPGLAGRYEQYF
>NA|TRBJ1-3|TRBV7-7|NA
TGTGCTAGCAGTACGGGCTCTGGAAACACCATATATTTT
CASSTGSGNTIYF
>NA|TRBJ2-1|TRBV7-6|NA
TGTGCCAGCAGCGAAGTGGGGGCTGGTGAGCAGTTCTTC
CASSEVGAGEQFF
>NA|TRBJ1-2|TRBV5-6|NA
TGTGCCAGCAGCAAATCAGGTTCCTATGGCTACACCTTC
CASSKSGSYGYTF
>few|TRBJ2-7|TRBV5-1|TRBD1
TGCGCCAGCAGCTTGGCCGGAGACAGGGCCCACGAGCAGTACTTC
CASSLAGDRAHEQYF
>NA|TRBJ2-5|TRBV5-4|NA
TGTGCCAGCAGCGTGCGGGACGATAAAGAGACCCAGTACTTC
CASSVRDDKETQYF
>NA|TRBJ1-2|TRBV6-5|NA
TGTGCCAGCAGTTACGATCGGGGGTTCTATGGCTACACCTTC
CASSYDRGFYGYTF
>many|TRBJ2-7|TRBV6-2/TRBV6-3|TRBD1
TGTGCCAGCAGTGGGGACAGCTCCTACGAGCAGTACTTC
CASSGDSSYEQYF
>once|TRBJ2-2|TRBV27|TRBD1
TGTGCCAGCAGTTTTCGCGGACAGGGACTCGTCACCGGGGAGCTGTTTTTT
CASSFRGQGLVTGELFF
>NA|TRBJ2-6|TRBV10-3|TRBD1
TGTGCCATCAGTACAGGGGGCTCTGGGGCCAACGTCCTGACTTTC
CAISTGGSGANVLTF
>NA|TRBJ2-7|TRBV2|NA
TGTGCCAGCATGGCAGATATGATTGCCTACGAGCAGTACTTC
CASMADMIAYEQYF
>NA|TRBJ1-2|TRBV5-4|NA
TGTGCCAGCAGCCCGGGGGGGCGCGCCTATGGCTACACCTTC
CASSPGGRAYGYTF
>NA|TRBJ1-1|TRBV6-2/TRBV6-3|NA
NA
CASSSSTGPNTEAFF
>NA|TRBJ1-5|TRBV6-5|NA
TGTGCCAGCAGTTACCAGGGCAATCAGCCCCAGCATTTT
CASSYQGNQPQHF
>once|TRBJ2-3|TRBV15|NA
TGTGCCACCAGCAGTTTGCGGGGCGGTACGCAGTATTTT
CATSSLRGGTQYF
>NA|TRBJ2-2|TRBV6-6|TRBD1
TGTGCCAGCAGTACCCGGGACAGGGGTACGGAGCTGTTTTTT
CASSTRDRGTELFF
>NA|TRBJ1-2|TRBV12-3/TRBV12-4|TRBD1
TGTGCCACCAAAGACAGGGCCGAAGGCTACACCTTC
CATKDRAEGYTF
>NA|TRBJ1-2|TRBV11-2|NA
TGTGCCAGCAGCCCCCCGGGTAGTCAGGGCACCTCCTATGGCTACACCTTC
CASSPPGSQGTSYGYTF
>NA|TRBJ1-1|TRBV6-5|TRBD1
TGTGCCAGCAGCCAGGACAGGGGGCGAACTGAAGCTTTCTTT
CASSQDRGRTEAFF